The 24 T cell receptor beta chains below were found in one sample sequenced in a study of T-cell reconstitution after alpha-beta-depleted transplantation in children. The TCRbeta library incorporated unique molecular identifiers. TCRdb reprocessed the PCR reads with MiXCR, giving one entry per CDR3 protein. This sample yields about 640,000 distinct CDR3 sequences, of which roughly 15% are seen a single time; 0.85% to 1.3% belongs to the top ten. The sample here was PBMCs from the stem cell graft donor, taken from the stem cell graft. The receptors here all came from a human donor who donated a stem cell graft to a child with acute myeloid leukemia.

The rearrangement uses TRBV6-1 and TRBJ2-3; possibly TRBD2 for D (6 bases). This CDR3 is built from 13 residues. Germline V CDR1 and CDR2: MNHNS, SASEGT. V was cut by 6 bases and J by 11 bases, with 18 bases left in between. The CDR3 spells CASSPAGRGRQYF. The CDR3 region has the DNA TGTGCCAGCAGCCCTGCGGGGCGAGGCAGGCAGTATTTT.

This clonotype has ten or more counts. J is TRBJ2-7 and V is TRBV6-2 or TRBV6-3, with D possibly being TRBD2 (5 bases). V shed 5 bases and J shed 4 bases, with 15 bases lying between them. CDR1 is MNHEY and CDR2 is SVGEGT in the germline V gene. The CDR3 totals 14 residues. CDR3 DNA: TGTGCCAGCAGTACGGGGTCTCTACTTTACGAGCAGTACTTC. It codes for CASSTGSLLYEQYF.

The chain links TRBV7-2 to TRBJ2-5, with 14 bases fitting TRBD2. With V trimmed by 4 bases and J by 5 bases, 6 bases remained unmatched. The V gene's germline CDR1 is SGHTA and CDR2 FQGNSA. The CDR3 runs to 16 residues. The CDR3, as DNA: TGTGCCAGCAGCTCCGAAGGGACTAGCGGGGGCGAGACCCAGTACTTC. This gives the protein CASSSEGTSGGETQYF.

At least ten counts were recorded for this clonotype. The genes are TRBV12-3 or TRBV12-4 and TRBJ1-2; no reliable D call. The V end lost 3 bases, the J end lost 0 bases, and 5 bases lay between the germline ends. The CDR3 has 13 amino acids. As DNA, the CDR3 is TGTGCCAGCAGTTTTTCAGCTAACTATGGCTACACCTTC. As protein: CASSFSANYGYTF.

In this sample, this clonotype turned up a few times. The chain employs TRBV5-1 and TRBJ1-1, with D uncertain. Germline V gene lookup returns CDR1 SGHRS and CDR2 YFSETQ. Trimming shortened V by 4 bases and J by 0 bases, and 13 bases separated the two germline ends. The CDR3 sequence is 15 residues long. The CDR3 loop is CASSLLGGMNTEAFF. DNA for the CDR3: TGCGCCAGCAGCCTATTAGGAGGAATGAACACTGAAGCTTTCTTT.

The DNA of the CDR3 is TGCAGTGCTAGTCCAGTTCGGGAGACCCAGTACTTC. Residues: CSASPVRETQYF. The rearrangement links TRBV20-1 to TRBJ2-5; D remains unclear. The CDR3 runs 12 residues. The ends were cut back, 3 bases at V and 5 bases at J, with 10 bases in the middle. Germline V gene lookup returns CDR1 DFQATT and CDR2 SNEGSKA (reference sequence).

This clonotype was seen a single time. The chain combines TRBV15 with TRBJ2-1; TRBD2 agrees at 7 bases. Germline trimming cut 5 bases from V and 8 bases from J; bases unmatched to any gene: 15. This CDR3 spans 16 amino acids. CDR1 and CDR2 from the germline V gene are LNHNV and YYDKDF (reference sequence). DNA of the CDR3: TGTGCCACCAGCTCACGACTAGCCCGGCTCTGGGATGAGCAGTTCTTC. This sequence encodes CATSSRLARLWDEQFF. Together with reference TRBV15 and TRBJ2-1, the CDR3 gives the full variable domain: DAMVIQNPRYQVTQFGKPVTLSCSQTLNHNVMYWYQQKSSQAPKLLFHYYDKDFNNEADTPDNFQSRRPNTSFCFLDIRSPGLGDTAMYLCATSSRLARLWDEQFFGPGTRLTVL.

This clonotype was recorded many times. As DNA, the CDR3 is TGTGCCAGCAGCCTCGCCAACTCCTACGAGCAGTACGTC. It codes for CASSLANSYEQYV. V is TRBV7-6 and J is TRBJ2-7, with D uncertain. CDR3 length equals 13 residues. The V end was cut by 5 bases, the J end by 0 bases, with 8 bases between. The germline V gene encodes CDR1 SGHVS and CDR2 FNYEAQ.

This clonotype was counted only a few times. The chain couples TRBV7-2 to TRBJ1-5; D ambiguous. V gave up 0 bases and J gave up 5 bases, with 11 bases separating them. CDR3 size: 15 residues. In germline, CDR1 is SGHTA, CDR2 FQGNSA. The CDR3 here is CASSLASGNDQPQHF. The CDR3 bases are TGTGCCAGCAGCTTAGCGAGCGGGAATGATCAGCCCCAGCATTTT.

This clonotype was found many times. The CDR3 DNA reads TGTGCCAGCAGCTTGGCCCTGGGCGGGACCAAAGAGACCCAGTACTTC. This translates into CASSLALGGTKETQYF. V and J are TRBV5-6 and TRBJ2-5, with D possibly matching TRBD2 (6 bases). In germline, CDR1 is SGHDT, CDR2 YYEEEE. This CDR3 contains 16 residues. The V and J ends lost 0 bases and 3 bases respectively, with 15 bases between them.

The rearrangement joins TRBV6-1 to TRBJ2-3, with D perhaps being TRBD1 or TRBD2 (6 bases each). V lost 5 bases, J lost 1 base, and 22 bases lay in between. The CDR3 is made up of 18 amino acids. Per the germline V gene, CDR1 is MNHNS and CDR2 is SASEGT. The CDR3 loop is CASSPKTGGGRGTDTQYF. CDR3 nucleotide sequence: TGTGCCAGCAGTCCTAAAACAGGAGGGGGAAGAGGCACAGATACGCAGTATTTT.

In its sample, this clonotype was seen a few times. The chain is built from TRBV7-2 and TRBJ2-4; 8 positions match TRBD1. Trimming at V came to 6 bases and at J to 5 bases, leaving 12 bases not matched to a gene. The CDR3 contains 16 residues. CDR1 SGHTA and CDR2 FQGNSA come from the germline V gene. CDR3 amino acids: CASSHRTGRYENIQYF. The CDR3 nucleotides read TGTGCCAGCAGTCACCGGACAGGGAGATACGAAAACATTCAGTACTTC.

This clonotype showed up just a few times. J is TRBJ2-1 and V is TRBV12-3 or TRBV12-4, with D perhaps TRBD2 (5 bases). V lost 3 bases, J lost 2 bases, and 8 bases lay in between. The CDR3 has 14 residues. The CDR3 loop reads CASSLDWTYNEQFF. The CDR3, as DNA: TGTGCCAGCAGTTTGGACTGGACCTACAATGAGCAGTTCTTC.

The J gene is TRBJ2-1, the V gene TRBV12-3 or TRBV12-4; a possible D gene is TRBD2 (6 bases). This CDR3 has 12 amino acids. The V end lost 4 bases, the J end lost 9 bases, and 10 bases lay between the germline ends. The CDR3 sequence: CASSWGVGEQFF. The CDR3 DNA follows: TGTGCCAGCAGTTGGGGGGTGGGTGAGCAGTTCTTC.

The table lists this clonotype with many counts. This chain connects TRBV20-1 to TRBJ1-1; D is unresolved. Germline assignment: CDR1 DFQATT and CDR2 SNEGSKA (reference sequence). The CDR3 is made up of 13 amino acids. The V end was cut by 0 bases, the J end by 2 bases, with 7 bases between. CDR3 DNA sequence: TGCAGTGCTAGAGATGGGTCTAACACTGAAGCTTTCTTT. Protein product: CSARDGSNTEAFF.

V gene TRBV7-2 combines with J gene TRBJ2-3, with D possibly TRBD2 on 5 matching bases. Germline-derived CDR1 and CDR2 are SGHTA and FQGNSA. This CDR3 has 12 amino acids. The germline V and J ends were trimmed by 8 bases and 6 bases, with 12 bases remaining between them. CDR3 sequence reads: CASSGLEDTQYF. The CDR3 nucleotides are TGTGCCAGCTCGGGGTTGGAGGATACGCAGTATTTT. Drawing the rest from reference TRBV7-2 and TRBJ2-3, the complete variable domain is GAGVSQSPSNKVTEKGKDVELRCDPISGHTALYWYRQSLGQGLEFLIYFQGNSAPDKSGLPSDRFSAERTGGSVSTLTIQRTQQEDSAVYLCASSGLEDTQYFGPGTRLTVL.

The chain carries TRBV23-1 and TRBJ2-1, with a tentative D call TRBD2 (6 bases). TRBV23-1 is treated as an ORF (open reading frame) with a function not yet certain. The CDR3 extends over 17 amino acids. Between the trimmed V and J ends, which lost 0 bases and 0 bases, there was a span of 12 bases. The CDR3 sequence: CASSQSRRGRSYNEQFF. CDR3 in DNA: TGCGCCAGCAGTCAATCGAGGCGGGGTCGCTCCTACAATGAGCAGTTCTTC.

This clonotype turned up a few times. V and J are TRBV28 and TRBJ2-1; possible D gene TRBD2, 5 bases. Germline V CDR1 and CDR2: MDHEN, SYDVKM. This CDR3 region has 16 residues. V gave up 5 bases and J gave up 0 bases, with 14 bases separating them. CDR3 nucleotide sequence: TGTGCCAGCAGTCCGGGCCCGGGGAGCTCCTACAATGAGCAGTTCTTC. Translating it yields CASSPGPGSSYNEQFF.

This clonotype was seen ten or more times. This chain joins TRBV10-3 and TRBJ1-5, with 10 bases lining up with TRBD1. The CDR3 consists of 14 residues. Per germline, CDR1 ENHRY and CDR2 SYGVKD. With 11 bases clipped from V and 3 bases from J, the junction kept 7 bases outside the gene matches. CDR3 region: CASGTGDTNQPQHF. CDR3 in DNA: TGTGCCTCAGGGACAGGGGATACCAATCAGCCCCAGCATTTT.

Many counts were recorded for this clonotype. This chain joins TRBV24-1 and TRBJ2-5; possible D gene TRBD2, 5 bases. This CDR3 comprises 14 residues. V lost 2 bases, J lost 4 bases, and 10 bases lay in between. Germline lookup yields CDR1 KGHDR and CDR2 SFDVKD. The CDR3 DNA follows: TGTGCCACCAGTGATTACGGGGTAGGAGAGACCCAGTACTTC. Translation: CATSDYGVGETQYF.

V and J are TRBV2 and TRBJ1-1; D not certain. The ends were cut back, 7 bases at V and 3 bases at J, with 12 bases in the middle. The CDR3 extends over 13 amino acids. The V gene's germline CDR1 is SNHLY and CDR2 FYNNEI. For the CDR3, the DNA is TGTGCCAGCACATGGGCGGTCGACACTGAAGCTTTCTTT. Translated: CASTWAVDTEAFF.

This clonotype came up many times. The chain uses TRBV6-6 and TRBJ2-7, with D unresolved. Looked up from germline, CDR1 is MNHNY and CDR2 is SVGAGI (reference sequence). V was clipped by 5 bases and J by 3 bases, with 5 bases between them. This CDR3 contains 11 residues. CDR3 sequence: CASSTDYEQYF. The CDR3 coding sequence is TGTGCCAGCAGTACCGACTACGAGCAGTACTTC.

As regards this clonotype: This may be a read error: a much more frequent sequence differs by one nucleotide. V gene TRBV12-3 or TRBV12-4 combines with J gene TRBJ1-1, with a possible D match to TRBD1 (6 bases). CDR3 length equals 15 residues. The CDR3 bases are TGTGCCAGCAGTTTAGGTGGGGGCCAGAACTCTGAAGCTTTCTTT. This encodes CASSLGGGQNSEAFF.

Ten or more counts support this clonotype. The chain employs TRBV20-1 and TRBJ2-3; D is possibly TRBD2 (5 bases). Germline V gene data show CDR1 as DFQATT and CDR2 as SNEGSKA (reference sequence). The length of the CDR3 is 13 residues. V shed 1 base and J shed 6 bases, with 11 bases lying between them. The CDR3 loop is CSARGTPGDTQYF. The CDR3 coding sequence is TGCAGTGCTAGAGGGACTCCCGGGGATACGCAGTATTTT.